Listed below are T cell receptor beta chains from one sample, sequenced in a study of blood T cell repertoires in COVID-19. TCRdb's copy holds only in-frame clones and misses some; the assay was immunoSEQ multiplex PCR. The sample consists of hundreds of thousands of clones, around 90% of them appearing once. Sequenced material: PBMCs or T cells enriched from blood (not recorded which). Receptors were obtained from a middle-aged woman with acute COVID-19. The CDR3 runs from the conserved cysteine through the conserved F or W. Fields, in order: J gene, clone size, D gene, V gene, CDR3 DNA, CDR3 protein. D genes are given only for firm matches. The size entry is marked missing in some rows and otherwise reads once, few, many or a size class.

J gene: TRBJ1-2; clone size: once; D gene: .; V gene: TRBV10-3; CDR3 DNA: TGTGCCATCAGTCACGCCCCTGGGGAGGGAGGTGTCCCTAACTATGGCTACACCTTC; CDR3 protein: CAISHAPGEGGVPNYGYTF
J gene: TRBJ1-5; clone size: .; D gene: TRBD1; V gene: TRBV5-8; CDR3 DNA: TGTGCCAGCAGCTTGCGACAGGGGGCAAGCAATCAGCCCCAGCATTTT; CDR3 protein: CASSLRQGASNQPQHF
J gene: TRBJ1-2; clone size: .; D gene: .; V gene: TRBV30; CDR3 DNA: TGTGCCTGGAGCGGGGGGGGAGCTAACTATGGCTACACCTTC; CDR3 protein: CAWSGGGANYGYTF
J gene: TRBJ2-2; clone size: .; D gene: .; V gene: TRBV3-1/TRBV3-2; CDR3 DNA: TGTGCCAGCAGCCAAGGAGGGAACCCCACCGGGGAGCTGTTTTTT; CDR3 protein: CASSQGGNPTGELFF
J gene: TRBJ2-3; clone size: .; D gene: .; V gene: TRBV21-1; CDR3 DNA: TGTGCCAGCAGCAAAGTTTCCCCTCGGACTAGCGGATCTAAAGATACGCAGTATTTT; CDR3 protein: CASSKVSPRTSGSKDTQYF
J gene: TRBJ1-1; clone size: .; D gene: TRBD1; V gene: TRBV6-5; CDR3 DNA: TGTGCCAGCAGTTACTCCTTGACAGGGGGGACGTTAGGTTTCTTT; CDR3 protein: CASSYSLTGGTLGFF
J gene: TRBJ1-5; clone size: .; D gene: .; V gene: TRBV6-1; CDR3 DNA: TGTGCCAGCAGTGAATATGAGGGCCAGCCCCAGCATTTT; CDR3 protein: CASSEYEGQPQHF
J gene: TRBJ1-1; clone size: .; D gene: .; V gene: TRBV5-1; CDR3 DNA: TGCGCCAGCACCAAGGAGGGGCAGGGATCCGCTTTCTTT; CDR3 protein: CASTKEGQGSAFF
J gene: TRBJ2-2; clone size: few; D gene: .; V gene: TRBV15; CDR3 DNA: TGTGCCACCAGCAGAGATTCCGGGACACCTAGGACCGGGGAGCTGTTTTTT; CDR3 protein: CATSRDSGTPRTGELFF
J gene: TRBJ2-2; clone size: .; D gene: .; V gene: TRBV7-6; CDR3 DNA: TGTGCCAGCAGCTTAAACAGGTTCAACACCGGGGAGCTGTTTTTT; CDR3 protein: CASSLNRFNTGELFF
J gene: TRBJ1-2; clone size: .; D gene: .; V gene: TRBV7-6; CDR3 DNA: TGTGCCAGCAGCCCGAGTGGGGCGTATGGCTACACCTTC; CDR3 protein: CASSPSGAYGYTF
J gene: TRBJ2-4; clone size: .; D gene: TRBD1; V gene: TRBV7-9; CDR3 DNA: TGTGCCAGCGGGCGGACAGGGGTTGACATTCAGTACTTC; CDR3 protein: CASGRTGVDIQYF
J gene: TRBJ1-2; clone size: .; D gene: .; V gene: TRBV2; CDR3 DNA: TGTGCCAGCAGTGCTCAAATCTGGACAGACCACTATGGCTACACCTTC; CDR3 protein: CASSAQIWTDHYGYTF
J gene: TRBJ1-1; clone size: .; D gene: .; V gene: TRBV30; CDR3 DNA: TGTGCCTGGAGCTTGGGACAGAACACTGAAGCTTTCTTT; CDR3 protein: CAWSLGQNTEAFF
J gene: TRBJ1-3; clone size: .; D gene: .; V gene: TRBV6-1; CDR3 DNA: TGTGCCAGCAGTGAATCGGGACTGGCCTCTGGAAACACCATATATTTT; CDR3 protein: CASSESGLASGNTIYF
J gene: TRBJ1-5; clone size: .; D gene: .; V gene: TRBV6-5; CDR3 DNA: TGTGCCAGCAGGGGGATAGGGGTCAATCAGCCCCAGCATTTT; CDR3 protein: CASRGIGVNQPQHF
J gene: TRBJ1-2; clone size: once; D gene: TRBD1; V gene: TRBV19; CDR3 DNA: TGTGCCAGTAGTCCCTGGACAGGGGAGCACAATGGCTACACCTTC; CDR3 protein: CASSPWTGEHNGYTF
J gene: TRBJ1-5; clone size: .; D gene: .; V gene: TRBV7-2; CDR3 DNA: TGTGCCAGCAGCAAACAAAGCAATCAGCCCCAGCATTTT; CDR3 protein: CASSKQSNQPQHF
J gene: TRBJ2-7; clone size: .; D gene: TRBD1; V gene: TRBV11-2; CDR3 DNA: TGTGCCAGCAGCCCTACCACCGGGACAGGGAAACCCTACGAGCAGTACTTC; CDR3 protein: CASSPTTGTGKPYEQYF
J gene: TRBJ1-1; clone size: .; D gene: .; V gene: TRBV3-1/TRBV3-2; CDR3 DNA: TGTGCCAGCAGCCCACAGGCCATGAACACTGAAGCTTTCTTT; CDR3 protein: CASSPQAMNTEAFF
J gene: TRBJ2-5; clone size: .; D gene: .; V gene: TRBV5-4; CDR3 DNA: TGTGCCAGCAGCTTTACCGGGACAAAAGAGACCCAGTACTTC; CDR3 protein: CASSFTGTKETQYF
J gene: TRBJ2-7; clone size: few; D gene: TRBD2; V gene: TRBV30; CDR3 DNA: TGTGCCTGGAGTGTATTTGTAGCGGGGGGGTCCTACGAGCAGTACTTC; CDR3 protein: CAWSVFVAGGSYEQYF
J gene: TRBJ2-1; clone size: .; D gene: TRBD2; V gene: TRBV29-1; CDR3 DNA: TGCAGCGTCACCACGCTAGCGGGGGTATACAATGAGCAGTTCTTC; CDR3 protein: CSVTTLAGVYNEQFF
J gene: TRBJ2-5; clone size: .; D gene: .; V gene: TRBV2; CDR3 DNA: TGTGCCAGCAGTGAATGGGGCGGGGCCCACCAAGAGACCCAGTACTTC; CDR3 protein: CASSEWGGAHQETQYF
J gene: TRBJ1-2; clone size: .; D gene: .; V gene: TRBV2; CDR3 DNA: TGTGCCAGCAACACGGGGGGCAGGGGCTATGGCTACACCTTC; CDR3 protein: CASNTGGRGYGYTF
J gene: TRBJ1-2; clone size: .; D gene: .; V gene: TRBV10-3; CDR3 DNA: TGTGCCATCAACGGGGGTAATGGCTACACCTTC; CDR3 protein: CAINGGNGYTF
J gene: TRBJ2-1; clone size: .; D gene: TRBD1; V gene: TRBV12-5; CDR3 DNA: TGTGCTAGTGGTTTAGGCACAGGGGCTTATGAGCAGTTCTTC; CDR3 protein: CASGLGTGAYEQFF
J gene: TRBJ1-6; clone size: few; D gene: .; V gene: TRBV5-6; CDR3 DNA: TGTGCCAGCAGCTTGAGGGGTCTAAGGTCACCCCTCCACTTT; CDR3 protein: CASSLRGLRSPLHF
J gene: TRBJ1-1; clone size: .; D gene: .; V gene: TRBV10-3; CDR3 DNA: TGTGCCATCAGTGAGCCAAACCCGTCCGGGGAGAGGGACACTGAAGCTTTCTTT; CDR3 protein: CAISEPNPSGERDTEAFF
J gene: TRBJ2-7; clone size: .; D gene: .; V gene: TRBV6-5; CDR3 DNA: TGTGCCAGCAGTTACTCGAGCACCCCTTACGAGCAGTACTTC; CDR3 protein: CASSYSSTPYEQYF
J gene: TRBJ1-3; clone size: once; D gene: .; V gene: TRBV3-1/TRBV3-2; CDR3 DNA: TGTGCCAGCAGCCAAGATACAGGGGGAAACACCATATATTTT; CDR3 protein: CASSQDTGGNTIYF
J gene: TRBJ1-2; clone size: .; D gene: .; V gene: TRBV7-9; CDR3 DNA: TGTGCCAGCAGCCCCCCGGGGGGTAATGGCTACACCTTC; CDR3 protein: CASSPPGGNGYTF
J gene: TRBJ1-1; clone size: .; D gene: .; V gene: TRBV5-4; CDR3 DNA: TGTGCCAGCAGCTTGGGGGGCTTAGGCACTGAAGCTTTCTTT; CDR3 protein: CASSLGGLGTEAFF
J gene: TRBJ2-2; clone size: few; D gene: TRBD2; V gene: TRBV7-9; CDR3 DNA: TGTGCCAGCAGCTTAGCCATCCGGGACTACGACGTCCCCGGGGAGCTGTTTTTT; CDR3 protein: CASSLAIRDYDVPGELFF
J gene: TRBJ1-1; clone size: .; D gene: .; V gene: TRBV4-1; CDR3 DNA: TGCGCCAGCAGCCAAGAGCGGGGCAGTAGCACTGAAGCTTTCTTT; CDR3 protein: CASSQERGSSTEAFF
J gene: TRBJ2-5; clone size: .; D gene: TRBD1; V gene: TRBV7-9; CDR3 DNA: TGTGCCAGCAGCCCGGGACAGCTAGAGACCCAGTACTTC; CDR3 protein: CASSPGQLETQYF
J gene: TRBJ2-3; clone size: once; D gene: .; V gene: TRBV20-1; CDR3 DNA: TGCAGTGCTCTAGCGGATACGCAGTATTTT; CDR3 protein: CSALADTQYF
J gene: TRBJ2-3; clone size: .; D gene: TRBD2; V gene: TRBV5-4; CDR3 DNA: TGTGCCAGCAGCCAAACTAGCGGGGTCGGGGATACGCAGTATTTT; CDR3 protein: CASSQTSGVGDTQYF
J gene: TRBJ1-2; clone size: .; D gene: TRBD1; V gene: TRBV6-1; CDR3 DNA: TGTGCCAGCAGTGAACAGGGGGTTGGGGGAGGCTACACCTTC; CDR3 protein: CASSEQGVGGGYTF
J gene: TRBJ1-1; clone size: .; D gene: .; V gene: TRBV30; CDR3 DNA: TGTGCCTGGAGTCACGGGGACACTGAAGCTTTCTTT; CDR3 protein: CAWSHGDTEAFF
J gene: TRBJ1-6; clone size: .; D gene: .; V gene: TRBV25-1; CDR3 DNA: TGTGCCAGCAGTAGGGGAAACTCACCCCTCCACTTT; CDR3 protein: CASSRGNSPLHF
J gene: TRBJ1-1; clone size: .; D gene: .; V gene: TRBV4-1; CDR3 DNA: TGCGCCAGCAGCCTGGGGCCTAAGGGCACTGAAGCTTTCTTT; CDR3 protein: CASSLGPKGTEAFF